A selection of T cell receptor beta chains follows, all from one sample in a study of TIL therapy for anti-PD-1-resistant metastatic lung cancer. Assay used: immunoSEQ multiplex PCR; TCRdb lists only in-frame clones, some missing. Of about 43,000 clones in the sample, 65% to 80% are singletons; the top ten hold about 15%. Sequencing used blood, obtained at baseline. The receptors were sampled from a man between 65 and 85 years old with non-small cell lung cancer. Both conserved end residues are trimmed from each CDR3. Expanded clones get a size class; other rows say once, few or many, or leave the size out.

V: TRBV5-5
J: TRBJ1-1
size: once
CDR3: ASSSGTVITNTEAF

V: TRBV28
J: TRBJ2-3
size: few
CDR3: ATFEHTDTQY

V: TRBV5-1
J: TRBJ2-5
size: .
CDR3: ASGESHPRY

V: TRBV15
J: TRBJ2-2
size: once
CDR3: ATSRTYSGSNTGELF

V: TRBV5-4
J: .
size: .
CDR3: ASSRGQGRPFSYEQY

V: TRBV2
J: TRBJ1-3
size: .
CDR3: ASSVRERSGNTIY

V: TRBV5-1
J: TRBJ2-2
size: .
CDR3: ASSEASGLNTGELF

V: TRBV27
J: TRBJ1-2
size: few
CDR3: ASSLSPSSTSLGYT

V: TRBV9
J: TRBJ2-2
size: .
CDR3: ASSVSSGRANTGELF

V: TRBV6-5
J: TRBJ2-7
size: .
CDR3: ASSYSPGSEQY

V: TRBV30
J: TRBJ1-4
size: .
CDR3: AWDDTGNEKLF

V: TRBV6-1
J: TRBJ1-5
size: .
CDR3: ASGLQPQH

V: TRBV19
J: TRBJ2-2
size: .
CDR3: ASSLDRYTTGELF

V: TRBV7-2
J: TRBJ1-3
size: .
CDR3: ASSLGRQGRNTIY

V: TRBV25-1
J: TRBJ2-5
size: .
CDR3: ASRRGQGPQETQY

V: TRBV6-1
J: TRBJ1-2
size: .
CDR3: ASSPTRDNGYT

V: TRBV7-3
J: TRBJ2-5
size: .
CDR3: ASSSGLAGETQY

V: TRBV28
J: TRBJ1-3
size: .
CDR3: ASSPLGDSGNTIY

V: TRBV15
J: TRBJ1-2
size: .
CDR3: ATSRVSGNYGYT

V: TRBV7-9
J: TRBJ2-1
size: .
CDR3: ASSLEGLAHEQF

V: TRBV5-8
J: TRBJ2-7
size: .
CDR3: ASSLAIGVGFYEQY

V: TRBV29-1
J: TRBJ1-1
size: .
CDR3: SETTSGVQFGNTEAF

V: TRBV9
J: TRBJ1-4
size: .
CDR3: ASSVGDRVGEKLF

V: TRBV4-3
J: TRBJ2-5
size: .
CDR3: ASSPFLSGTQETQY